Listed below are T cell receptor beta chains from one sample, sequenced in a study of CD8 T cells in ankylosing spondylitis. TCRdb recomputed calls from the 5' RACE reads with MiXCR, one row per CDR3 protein. The sample includes around 160,000 distinct CDR3 sequences, 11% of them seen just once. The specimen was blood, either unsorted or a sorted T cell fraction (not recorded which). The receptors come from a male donor with ankylosing spondylitis or in good health (not recorded which). Each CDR3 is given with its conserved first and last residue. D genes are given only for firm matches. Size is stated for part of the rows, as once, few or many counts, or as a class when the clone is expanded.

TRBJ1-1	-	TRBV20-1	many	TGCAGTGCTAGAGATGTCACCCGCGTCACTGAAGCTTTCTTT	CSARDVTRVTEAFF
TRBJ2-7	TRBD2	TRBV29-1	many	TGCAGCGTTAAAGGCGGGGGGCGTAGGGACGAGCAGTACTTC	CSVKGGGRRDEQYF
TRBJ2-7	TRBD2	TRBV5-1	many	TGCGCCAGCAGCGGGGGACTAGCGGGGGGAAACGAGCAGTACTTC	CASSGGLAGGNEQYF
TRBJ2-3	-	TRBV5-5	many	TGTGCCAGCAGCTCCGGACTAAGACAGGATACGCAGTATTTT	CASSSGLRQDTQYF
TRBJ2-3	TRBD2	TRBV10-2	-	TGCGCCATAGCCGGGACTAGCGAGACAGATACGCAGTATTTT	CAIAGTSETDTQYF
TRBJ1-2	-	TRBV18	few	TGTGCCAGCTCAGTCCTTGGGGGACTGGACACCTTC	CASSVLGGLDTF
TRBJ1-5	-	TRBV7-9	-	TGTGCCAGCAGCTCCACTAAGACAGGCAATCAGCCCCAGCATTTT	CASSSTKTGNQPQHF
TRBJ2-1	TRBD2	TRBV10-3	many	TGTGCCATCAGAGCTAGCGGGAGTGGGAATGAGCAGTTCTTC	CAIRASGSGNEQFF
TRBJ2-2	-	TRBV25-1	few	TGTGCCAGCAAGCTAGGGTTTAGCGGGGAGCTGTTTTTT	CASKLGFSGELFF
TRBJ2-3	-	TRBV6-2/TRBV6-3	-	TGTGCCAGCAGGGGGGTGAGCACAGATACGCAGTATTTT	CASRGVSTDTQYF